The TCR beta chain under discussion was sequenced for a study of blood T cell repertoires in COVID-19. Study-level information: Italy, Spain and the United States were the sources of the convalescent and acute COVID-19 samples. PBMCs, B-cell-depleted T cells, or T cells were the source of the cDNA or gDNA that made up the material.

This clone was seen just once. Original processing notes: Estimates of nucleated cell counts were drawn from the amplification of reference gene primers. Here immunoSEQ multiplex PCR was the method, and the copy in TCRdb shows in-frame clones only, minus some. V and J calls and clone size are given by that table; D and trimming were obtained from the DNA. The profile covers more than 200,000 clones, with around 90% appearing a single time and approximately 5.3% taken by the ten largest. The V end was cut by 2 bases, the J end by 4 bases, with 21 bases between. Per the germline V gene, CDR1 is WNHNN and CDR2 is SYGVQD (reference sequence). This CDR3 is 18 amino acids long.

The origin of this receptor is a woman aged 55-70 years with COVID-19, enrolled during active disease. V is TRBV10-1 and J is TRBJ1-5; a weak D match, TRBD1 (5 bases). The material sequenced was peripheral blood. This CDR3 is CASSEPFMHGAHNQPQHF. CDR3 nucleotides: TGCGCCAGCAGTGAGCCGTTTATGCATGGGGCTCATAATCAGCCCCAGCATTTT.